This entry lists 22 T cell receptor beta chains sequenced from one sample in a study of shared clonotypes between healthy human individuals (dated by TCRdb to about 2020). The protocol used for the library was the immunoSEQ multiplex PCR assay. TCRdb carries this immuneACCESS record with in-frame sequences only. Its versions omit some clonotypes, under half of them owing to an unresolved V gene in the studies checked, with the rest unexplained. Here the sample has 1,100,000 or so clones; approximately 80% occur a single time. The ten largest clones add up to approximately 0.5% of the sample. The sample consisted of memory CD4+ T cells from PBMCs. The sample's cell subset or site label, decoded: CD45RA-negative fraction. The receptors originated from a man aged 18-30 years in good health. Some clones in this sample may be carry-over from other donors' samples.

This clone came up a few times. This CDR3 is also generated by other DNA sequences in the sample. V is TRBV19 and J is TRBJ2-1; no clear D. This CDR3 has 15 residues. The V end was cut by 3 bases, the J end by 0 bases, with 9 bases between. CDR1 LNHDA and CDR2 SQIVND come from the germline V gene (reference sequence). The CDR3: CASSISGDSYNEQFF. CDR3 nucleotide sequence: TGTGCCAGTAGTATTTCCGGAGACTCCTACAATGAGCAGTTCTTC.

The V and J genes are TRBV7-3 and TRBJ1-3; TRBD1 matches at 7 bases. Germline V gene sequence: CDR1 SGHTA, CDR2 FQGTGA. The V and J ends lost 2 bases and 0 bases, in that order; junction bases with no gene match: 4. The length of the CDR3 is 16 residues. The DNA for the CDR3 is TGTGCCAGCAGCTTAGGGGACAGATTCTCTGGAAACACCATATATTTT. It is translated as CASSLGDRFSGNTIYF.

The chain's CDR3 is CSVESSGATGELFF. CDR3 sequence (DNA): TGCAGCGTTGAGTCTAGCGGGGCCACCGGGGAGCTGTTTTTT. V is TRBV29-1 and J is TRBJ2-2; 9 bases match TRBD2. Trimming removed 3 bases from V and 4 bases from J; junction bases left unmatched: 3. Germline V lookup: CDR1 SQVTM, CDR2 ANQGSEA. The CDR3 is 14 residues long.

This clone was seen more than once but under ten times. The gene calls are TRBV4-2 and TRBJ1-2, with TRBD1 as a possible D gene (5 bases). The V gene lost 0 bases and the J gene lost 3 bases, with 8 bases spanning the gap. The CDR3 sequence is 14 residues long. The V gene's germline CDR1 is LGHNA and CDR2 YNFKEQ. In DNA form, the CDR3 reads TGTGCCAGCAGCCAAGAGGCGGGGCACTATGGCTACACCTTC. It translates to CASSQEAGHYGYTF.

The gene calls are TRBV11-2 and TRBJ2-5; no clear D gene. The assigned J gene may be wrong: the sequence end matches TRBJ2-7 better. From germline, CDR1 is SGHAT and CDR2 FQNNGV. This CDR3 contains 15 residues. The chain's CDR3 is CASRHLSWRPYEQYF. Here the CDR3 DNA reads TGTGCCAGCAGGCATCTCAGCTGGCGGCCGTACGAGCAGTACTTC.

V gene TRBV7-9 combines with J gene TRBJ2-5; D remains ambiguous. Germline V CDR1 and CDR2: SEHNR, FQNEAQ (reference sequence). V was clipped by 8 bases and J by 2 bases, with 9 bases between them. This CDR3 contains 12 residues. The CDR3, as DNA: TGTGCCAGCTATCGTCATCAAGAGACCCAGTACTTC. Translation: CASYRHQETQYF.

The sample holds one count of this clone. The CDR3 protein is CASSLAGGPDTQYF. CDR3 bases: TGTGCCAGCAGTCTAGCGGGAGGGCCAGATACGCAGTATTTT. The chain couples TRBV6-4 to TRBJ2-3, with TRBD2 matching 12 bases. This CDR3 has 14 residues. The V gene's germline CDR1 is MRHNA and CDR2 SNTAGT. Germline trimming cut 5 bases from V and 4 bases from J; bases unmatched to any gene: 1.

The J gene is TRBJ2-3, the V gene TRBV9, with D tentatively TRBD2 (6 bases). Trimming removed 2 bases from V and 6 bases from J, with 13 bases in between. Germline CDR1 SGDLS, CDR2 YYNGEE. The CDR3 contains 14 residues. The CDR3 loop reads CASSVRESVDTQYF. CDR3 nucleotide sequence: TGTGCCAGCAGCGTCCGGGAGAGCGTGGATACGCAGTATTTT.

This clone was seen a few times. The sample has other DNA sequences that encode this CDR3 too. J is TRBJ2-1 and V is TRBV11-2; 10 bases map to TRBD2. CDR3 size: 15 residues. Per germline, CDR1 SGHAT and CDR2 FQNNGV. The junction had 4 bases not matched to a gene; V was cut back by 4 bases and J by 4 bases. The CDR3 DNA is TGTGCCAGCAGCTACACTAGCGGGACTTACAATGAGCAGTTCTTC. As protein: CASSYTSGTYNEQFF.

This clone has just one count. The chain uses TRBV7-6 and TRBJ1-4; no clear D gene. V lost 5 bases and J 4 bases, leaving 14 bases between the germline ends. Germline-derived CDR1 and CDR2 are SGHVS and FNYEAQ. The CDR3 has 15 amino acids. The CDR3 loop is CASSQRAAGNEKLFF. CDR3 nucleotide sequence: TGTGCCAGCAGCCAGAGGGCTGCTGGTAATGAAAAACTGTTTTTT.

This clone was observed at least ten times. The chain has TRBV18 and TRBJ1-5; tentative D call: TRBD1 (6 bases). The CDR3 sequence is 15 residues long. V was trimmed by 2 bases and J by 3 bases, leaving 11 bases between them. Germline values: CDR1 KGHSH, CDR2 LQKENI. The DNA for the CDR3 is TGTGCCAGCTCACCAAACCAGGGGTCCAATCAGCCCCAGCATTTT. Protein: CASSPNQGSNQPQHF.

This clone has just one count. At the DNA level, this CDR3 is encoded by other sequences in the same sample as well. The CDR3 sequence: CASSAGGQETQYF. The CDR3 region has the DNA TGTGCCAGCAGTGCAGGAGGCCAGGAGACCCAGTACTTC. The J gene is TRBJ2-5, the V gene TRBV2, with D perhaps matching TRBD2 (5 bases). This CDR3 comprises 13 residues. The V and J ends lost 4 bases and 5 bases respectively, with 11 bases between them. Germline CDR1 is SNHLY and CDR2 is FYNNEI.

V usage is TRBV5-1 and J usage is TRBJ1-1; D is undetermined. The CDR3 runs 15 residues. Trimming removed 4 bases from V and 5 bases from J, with 18 bases in between. The germline V gene encodes CDR1 SGHRS and CDR2 YFSETQ. The CDR3 region has the DNA TGCGCCAGCAGCCCCGACGCGACTGGTTTAACTGAAGCTTTCTTT. This codes for CASSPDATGLTEAFF.

This chain links TRBV19 with TRBJ2-7, with a weak D call TRBD2 (6 bases). Trimming stripped 2 bases from V and 1 base from J, with 18 bases between. This CDR3 spans 17 amino acids. Looked up from germline, CDR1 is LNHDA and CDR2 is SQIVND (reference sequence). The CDR3 coding sequence is TGTGCCAGTAGTATAAGCGGTCGCGGGACTGGTTCCTACGAGCAGTACTTC. Residues: CASSISGRGTGSYEQYF.

The J gene is TRBJ1-2, the V gene TRBV14, with D possibly being TRBD1 (6 bases). Trimming stripped 4 bases from V and 8 bases from J, with 23 bases between. This CDR3 has 16 residues. Germline-derived CDR1 and CDR2 are SGHDN and FVKESK. CDR3 nucleotide sequence: TGTGCCAGCAGCCTAAACAGGGTGTCAAAACTGTCGGGCTACACCTTC. Its protein product is CASSLNRVSKLSGYTF.

The V and J genes are TRBV18 and TRBJ2-6; maybe TRBD2 (6 bases). CDR3 length: 16 amino acids. Germline CDR1 KGHSH, CDR2 LQKENI. V was trimmed by 3 bases and J by 1 base, leaving 10 bases between them. CDR3 coding DNA: TGTGCCAGCTCACCCTCGGGGGTTTCTGGGGCCAACGTCCTGACTTTC. This codes for CASSPSGVSGANVLTF. The whole variable domain, remainder taken from reference TRBV18 and TRBJ2-6, is NAGVMQNPRHLVRRRGQEARLRCSPMKGHSHVYWYRQLPEEGLKFMVYLQKENIIDESGMPKERFSAEFPKEGPSILRIQQVVRGDSAAYFCASSPSGVSGANVLTFGAGSRLTVL.

This clone is a singleton in its sample. V gene TRBV28 combines with J gene TRBJ2-7; no clear D gene. Trimming removed 1 base at V and 0 bases at J, with 4 bases between. This CDR3 region has 13 residues. Germline V gives CDR1 MDHEN, CDR2 SYDVKM. The CDR3 DNA sequence: TGTGCCAGCAGTTTATTTGACTCCTACGAGCAGTACTTC. Its translation is CASSLFDSYEQYF. Looking up the rest from reference TRBV28 and TRBJ2-7 gives the full variable domain: DVKVTQSSRYLVKRTGEKVFLECVQDMDHENMFWYRQDPGLGLRLIYFSYDVKMKEKGDIPEGYSVSREKKERFSLILESASTNQTSMYLCASSLFDSYEQYFGPGTRLTVT.

The chain is built from TRBV7-2 and TRBJ2-3, with D unresolved. Germline loops: CDR1 SGHTA, CDR2 FQGNSA. The ends were cut back, 1 base at V and 10 bases at J, with 15 bases in the middle. The CDR3 covers 14 residues. The CDR3 protein is CASSLGYGDGAQYF. In DNA form, the CDR3 reads TGTGCCAGCAGCTTAGGATACGGAGACGGTGCGCAGTATTTT.

The CDR3 is CASSLPPGGPNTGELFF. The DNA for the CDR3 is TGTGCCAGCAGCTTACCGCCGGGAGGGCCGAACACCGGGGAGCTGTTTTTT. The genes are TRBV7-9 and TRBJ2-2; 8 bases are shared with TRBD2. This CDR3 contains 17 residues. Germline CDR1 and CDR2: SEHNR and FQNEAQ (reference sequence). V lost 2 bases, J lost 0 bases, and 5 bases stayed unmatched.

The genes are TRBV7-3 and TRBJ2-3; tentatively, D is TRBD2 (5 bases). The CDR3 spans 15 residues. Trimming took off 5 bases at V and 4 bases at J, with 16 bases between the two ends. Germline V gives CDR1 SGHTA, CDR2 FQGTGA. CDR3 nucleotides: TGTGCCAGCAGCCCTAATCTACTAGTTGCAGATACGCAGTATTTT. This sequence encodes CASSPNLLVADTQYF.

In this sample, this clone turned up a few times. V is TRBV10-3 and J is TRBJ2-5; 9 positions agree with TRBD2. The CDR3 covers 17 residues. Germline V gene lookup returns CDR1 ENHRY and CDR2 SYGVKD. V lost 6 bases to trimming and J lost 10 bases; unmatched junction nucleotides: 21. Here the CDR3 DNA reads TGTGCCATCAGCCGGAAGGTAGCGGGAGTTTCGTTCGGGGGCCAGTACTTC. Translating it yields CAISRKVAGVSFGGQYF.

J is TRBJ2-1 and V is TRBV5-1; D is ambiguous. Trimming stripped 7 bases from V and 5 bases from J, with 16 bases between. CDR1 and CDR2 (germline): SGHRS, YFSETQ. The CDR3 contains 14 residues. The CDR3 protein is CASAQMVSDNEQFF. For the CDR3, the DNA is TGCGCCAGCGCCCAGATGGTGTCGGACAATGAGCAGTTCTTC.